The 3 T cell receptor beta chains below come from one sample, sequenced in a study of immune evolution from preneoplasia to lung adenocarcinoma. Assay used: immunoSEQ multiplex PCR; TCRdb lists only in-frame clones, some missing. The data contain about 8,000 clones, 78% of them singletons. The sample was FFPE adjacent normal lung tissue. Receptors were obtained from a person aged 65-85 years with lung adenocarcinoma.

The genes are TRBV6-1 and TRBJ1-5, with D possibly TRBD1 on 5 matching bases. Trimming shortened V by 2 bases and J by 7 bases, and 12 bases separated the two germline ends. Germline V CDR1 and CDR2: MNHNS, SASEGT. The CDR3 is made up of 14 amino acids. Here the CDR3 reads CASSEQGEWQPQHF. The CDR3, as DNA: TGTGCCAGCAGTGAACAGGGTGAGTGGCAGCCCCAGCATTTT.

The chain joins TRBV30 to TRBJ2-7, with 12 bases matching TRBD2. The V gene end was trimmed by 2 bases and the J gene end by 3 bases; junction bases not matched to a gene: 5. CDR1 is GTSNPN and CDR2 is SVGIG in the germline V gene (reference sequence). CDR3 length: 15 residues. CDR3 sequence: CAWSLLAGGRYEQYF. The CDR3 DNA reads as TGTGCCTGGAGTTTACTAGCGGGGGGCCGCTACGAGCAGTACTTC.

The chain employs TRBV5-4 and TRBJ2-2; 7 positions match TRBD2. Looked up from germline, CDR1 is SGHNT and CDR2 is YYREEE (reference sequence). This CDR3 is built from 15 residues. With V trimmed by 2 bases and J by 3 bases, 4 bases remained unmatched. CDR3 sequence (DNA): TGTGCCAGCAGCTTAGAGCGGGGCTACACCGGGGAGCTGTTTTTT. It translates to CASSLERGYTGELFF. The variable domain in full, completed from reference TRBV5-4 and TRBJ2-2, reads ETGVTQSPTHLIKTRGQQVTLRCSSQSGHNTVSWYQQALGQGPQFIFQYYREEENGRGNFPPRFSGLQFPNYSSELNVNALELDDSALYLCASSLERGYTGELFFGEGSRLTVL.